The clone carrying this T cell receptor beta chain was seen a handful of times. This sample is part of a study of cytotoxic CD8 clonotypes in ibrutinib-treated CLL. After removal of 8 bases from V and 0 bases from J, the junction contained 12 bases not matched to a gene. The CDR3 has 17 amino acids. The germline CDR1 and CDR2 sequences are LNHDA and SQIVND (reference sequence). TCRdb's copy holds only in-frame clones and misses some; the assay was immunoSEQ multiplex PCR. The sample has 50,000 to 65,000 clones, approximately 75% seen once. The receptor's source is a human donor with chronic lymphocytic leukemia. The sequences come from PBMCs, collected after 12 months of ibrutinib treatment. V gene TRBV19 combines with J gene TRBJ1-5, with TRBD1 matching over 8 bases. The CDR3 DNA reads TGTGCCAGTCGAACGCGGACAGGGAGCCTTAGCAATCAGCCCCAGCATTTT. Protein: CASRTRTGSLSNQPQHF.